The clone carrying this T cell receptor (beta chain) turned up a few times. This sample is drawn from a study of T-cell memory formation after mild COVID-19. MiXCR, run by TCRdb on the 5' RACE reads, gives a single entry per CDR3 protein. Of 410,000 or so distinct CDR3 sequences in the sample, around a quarter were seen once. The germline gives CDR1 LGHDT, CDR2 YNNKEL (reference sequence). The CDR3 totals 19 residues. The trim removed 4 bases at V and 4 bases at J, leaving 16 bases unmatched. The sample was PBMCs or a T cell subset sorted from them (not recorded which). This TCR derives from an adult woman who had mild COVID-19 (a few samples of this study predate the infection). Cell type and time point are not known. The J gene is TRBJ2-3, the V gene TRBV3-1; the match to TRBD2 covers 11 bases. CDR3 coding DNA: TGTGCCAGCAGCCCCTGGGGGCTAGCGGGGGGCGGGGCCCCAGATACGCAGTATTTT. This encodes CASSPWGLAGGGAPDTQYF.